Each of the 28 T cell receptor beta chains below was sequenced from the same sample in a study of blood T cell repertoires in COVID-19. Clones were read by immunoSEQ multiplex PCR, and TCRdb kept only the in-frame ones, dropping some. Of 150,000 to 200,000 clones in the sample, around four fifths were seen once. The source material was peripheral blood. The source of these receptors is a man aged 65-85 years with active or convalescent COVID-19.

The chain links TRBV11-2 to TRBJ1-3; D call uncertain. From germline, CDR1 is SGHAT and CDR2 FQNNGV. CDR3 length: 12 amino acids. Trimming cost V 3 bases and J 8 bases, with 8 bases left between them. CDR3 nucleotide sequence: TGTGCCAGCAGCTTCGCGCAGGACACCATATATTTT. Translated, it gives CASSFAQDTIYF.

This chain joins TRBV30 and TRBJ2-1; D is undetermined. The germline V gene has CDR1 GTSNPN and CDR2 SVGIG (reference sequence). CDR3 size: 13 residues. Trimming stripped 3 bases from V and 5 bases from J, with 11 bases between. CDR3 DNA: TGTGCCTGGAGGAGGTCCTTTGACAATGAGCAGTTCTTC. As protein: CAWRRSFDNEQFF.

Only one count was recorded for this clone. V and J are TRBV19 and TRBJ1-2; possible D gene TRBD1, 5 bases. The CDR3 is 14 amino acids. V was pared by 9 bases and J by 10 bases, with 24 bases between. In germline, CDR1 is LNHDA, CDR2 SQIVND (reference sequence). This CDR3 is CASGGRESNRDYTF. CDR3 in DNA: TGTGCCAGCGGGGGGAGGGAAAGCAATAGAGACTACACCTTC.

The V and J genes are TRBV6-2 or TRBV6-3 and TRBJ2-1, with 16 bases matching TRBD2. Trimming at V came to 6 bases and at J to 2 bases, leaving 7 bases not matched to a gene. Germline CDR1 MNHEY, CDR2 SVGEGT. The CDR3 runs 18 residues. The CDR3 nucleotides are TGTGCCAGCAGCCCGGGACTAGCGGGAGGGTGGGCCTACAATGAGCAGTTCTTC. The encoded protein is CASSPGLAGGWAYNEQFF.

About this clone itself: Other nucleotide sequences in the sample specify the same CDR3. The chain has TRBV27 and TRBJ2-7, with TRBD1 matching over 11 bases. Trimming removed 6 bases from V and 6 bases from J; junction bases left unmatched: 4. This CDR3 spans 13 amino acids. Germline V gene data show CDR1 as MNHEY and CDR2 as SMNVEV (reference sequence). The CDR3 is CASRRGQGGEQYF. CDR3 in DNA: TGTGCCAGCAGGAGGGGACAGGGGGGCGAGCAGTACTTC.

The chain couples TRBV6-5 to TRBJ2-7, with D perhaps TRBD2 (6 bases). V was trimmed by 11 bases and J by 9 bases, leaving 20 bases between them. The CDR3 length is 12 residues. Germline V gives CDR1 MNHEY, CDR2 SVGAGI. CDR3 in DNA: TGTGCCTCCCAGAGGGAGGCCTTAGGGCAGTACTTC. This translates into CASQREALGQYF.

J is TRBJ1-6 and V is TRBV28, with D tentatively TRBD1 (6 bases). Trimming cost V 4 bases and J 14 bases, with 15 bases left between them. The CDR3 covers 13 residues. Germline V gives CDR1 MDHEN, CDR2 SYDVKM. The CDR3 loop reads CASSSPGHPSLHF. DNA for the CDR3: TGTGCCAGCAGTTCTCCGGGACACCCATCCCTCCACTTT.

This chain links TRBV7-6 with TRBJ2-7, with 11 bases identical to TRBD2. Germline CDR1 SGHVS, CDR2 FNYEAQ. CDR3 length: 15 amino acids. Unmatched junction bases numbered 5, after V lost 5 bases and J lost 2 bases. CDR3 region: CASSQGTSGPYEQYF. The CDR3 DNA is TGTGCCAGCAGCCAAGGGACTAGCGGCCCCTACGAGCAGTACTTC. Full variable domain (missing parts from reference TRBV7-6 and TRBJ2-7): GAGVSQSPRYKVTKRGQDVALRCDPISGHVSLYWYRQALGQGPEFLTYFNYEAQQDKSGLPNDRFSAERPEGSISTLTIQRTEQRDSAMYRCASSQGTSGPYEQYFGPGTRLTVT.

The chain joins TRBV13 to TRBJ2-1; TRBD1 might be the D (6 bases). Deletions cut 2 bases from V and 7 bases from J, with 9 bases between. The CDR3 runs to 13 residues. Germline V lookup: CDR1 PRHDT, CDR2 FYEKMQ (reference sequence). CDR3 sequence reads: CASSLLTGNEQFF. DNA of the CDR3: TGTGCCAGCAGCTTATTAACAGGGAATGAGCAGTTCTTC.

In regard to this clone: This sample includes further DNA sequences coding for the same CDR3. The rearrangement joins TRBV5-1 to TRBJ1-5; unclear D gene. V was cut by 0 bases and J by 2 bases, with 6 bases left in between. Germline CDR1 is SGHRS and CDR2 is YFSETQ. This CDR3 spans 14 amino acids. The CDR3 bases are TGCGCCAGCAGCTTGGATTCAGGCAATCAGCCCCAGCATTTT. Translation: CASSLDSGNQPQHF.

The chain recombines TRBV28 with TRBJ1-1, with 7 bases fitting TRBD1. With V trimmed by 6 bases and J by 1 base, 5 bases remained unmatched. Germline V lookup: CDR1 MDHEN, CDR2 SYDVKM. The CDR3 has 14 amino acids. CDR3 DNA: TGTGCCAGCAGGACCTACAGGGGGAACACTGAAGCTTTCTTT. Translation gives CASRTYRGNTEAFF. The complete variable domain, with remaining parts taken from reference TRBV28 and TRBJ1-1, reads DVKVTQSSRYLVKRTGEKVFLECVQDMDHENMFWYRQDPGLGLRLIYFSYDVKMKEKGDIPEGYSVSREKKERFSLILESASTNQTSMYLCASRTYRGNTEAFFGQGTRLTVV.

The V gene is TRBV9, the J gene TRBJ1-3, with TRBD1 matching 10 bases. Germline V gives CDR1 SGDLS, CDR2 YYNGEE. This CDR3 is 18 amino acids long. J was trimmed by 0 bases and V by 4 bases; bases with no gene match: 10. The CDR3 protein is CASSPRGQGSGSGNTIYF. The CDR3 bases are TGTGCCAGCAGCCCAAGGGGACAGGGGTCAGGCTCTGGAAACACCATATATTTT.

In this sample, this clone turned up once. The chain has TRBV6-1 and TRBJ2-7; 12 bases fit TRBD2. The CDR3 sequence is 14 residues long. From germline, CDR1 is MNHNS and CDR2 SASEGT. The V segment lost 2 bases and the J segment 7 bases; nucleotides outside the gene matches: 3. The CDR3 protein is CASSEPGLAGEQYF. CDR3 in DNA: TGTGCCAGCAGTGAACCCGGACTAGCGGGAGAGCAGTACTTC.

The CDR3 DNA is TGTGCCAGCAGGAAAGCTGGGACTAGCGTGTTCTTC. Its translation is CASRKAGTSVFF. The rearrangement links TRBV12-3 or TRBV12-4 to TRBJ2-1; 10 nucleotides line up with TRBD2. The length of the CDR3 is 12 residues. V trimming: 6 bases; J trimming: 15 bases; junction bases outside the gene matches: 8.

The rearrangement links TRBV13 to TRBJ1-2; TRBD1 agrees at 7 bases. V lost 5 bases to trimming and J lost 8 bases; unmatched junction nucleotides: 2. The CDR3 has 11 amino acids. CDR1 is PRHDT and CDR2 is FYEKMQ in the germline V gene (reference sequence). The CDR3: CASSRDSGYTF. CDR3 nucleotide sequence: TGTGCCAGCAGCAGGGACAGCGGCTACACCTTC.

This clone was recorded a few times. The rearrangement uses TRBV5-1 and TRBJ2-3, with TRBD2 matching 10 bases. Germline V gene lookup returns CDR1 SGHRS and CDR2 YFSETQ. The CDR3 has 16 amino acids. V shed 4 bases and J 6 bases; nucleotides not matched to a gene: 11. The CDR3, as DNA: TGCGCCAGCAGCCCATCTAGCGGGAGCCCTGGGGATACGCAGTATTTT. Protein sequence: CASSPSSGSPGDTQYF.

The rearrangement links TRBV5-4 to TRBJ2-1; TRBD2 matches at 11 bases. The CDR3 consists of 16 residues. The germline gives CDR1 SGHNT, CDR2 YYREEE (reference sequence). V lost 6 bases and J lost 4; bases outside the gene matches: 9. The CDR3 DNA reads TGTGCCAGCACCCCTCCAGGGACTAGCGGATACAATGAGCAGTTCTTC. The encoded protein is CASTPPGTSGYNEQFF. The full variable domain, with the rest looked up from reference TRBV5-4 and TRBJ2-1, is ETGVTQSPTHLIKTRGQQVTLRCSSQSGHNTVSWYQQALGQGPQFIFQYYREEENGRGNFPPRFSGLQFPNYSSELNVNALELDDSALYLCASTPPGTSGYNEQFFGPGTRLTVL.

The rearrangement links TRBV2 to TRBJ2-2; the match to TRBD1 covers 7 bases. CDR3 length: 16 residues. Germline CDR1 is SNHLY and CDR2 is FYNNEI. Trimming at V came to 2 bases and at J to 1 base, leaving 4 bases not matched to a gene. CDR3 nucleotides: TGTGCCAGCAGTGAAAGGGGACAGCAGAACACCGGGGAGCTGTTTTTT. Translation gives CASSERGQQNTGELFF. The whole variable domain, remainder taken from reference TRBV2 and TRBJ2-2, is EPEVTQTPSHQVTQMGQEVILRCVPISNHLYFYWYRQILGQKVEFLVSFYNNEISEKSEIFDDQFSVERPDGSNFTLKIRSTKLEDSAMYFCASSERGQQNTGELFFGEGSRLTVL.

The CDR3 is CSGRGSGEREGYTF. The CDR3 DNA sequence: TGCAGCGGGAGAGGCTCAGGGGAGAGGGAAGGCTACACCTTC. The chain has TRBV29-1 and TRBJ1-2; a weak D match, TRBD1 (6 bases). V was cut by 7 bases and J by 8 bases, with 23 bases left in between. CDR1 is SQVTM and CDR2 is ANQGSEA in the germline V gene. The CDR3 totals 14 residues.

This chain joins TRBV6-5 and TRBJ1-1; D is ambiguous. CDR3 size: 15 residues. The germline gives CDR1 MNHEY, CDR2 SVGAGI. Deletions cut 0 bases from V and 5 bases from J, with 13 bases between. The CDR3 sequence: CASSYSSGLGTEAFF. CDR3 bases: TGTGCCAGCAGTTACTCTTCGGGATTGGGGACTGAAGCTTTCTTT.

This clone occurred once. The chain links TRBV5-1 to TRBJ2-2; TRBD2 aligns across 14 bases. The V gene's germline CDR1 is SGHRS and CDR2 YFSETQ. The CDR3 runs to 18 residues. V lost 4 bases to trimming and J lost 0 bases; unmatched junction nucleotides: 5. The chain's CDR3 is CASSAGTSGRANTGELFF. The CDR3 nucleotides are TGCGCCAGCAGCGCCGGGACTAGCGGGAGAGCGAACACCGGGGAGCTGTTTTTT.

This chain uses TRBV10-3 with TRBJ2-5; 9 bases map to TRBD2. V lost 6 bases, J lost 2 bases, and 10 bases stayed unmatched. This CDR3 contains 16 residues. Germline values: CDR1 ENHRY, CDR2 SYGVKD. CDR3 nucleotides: TGTGCCATCAGGCCGGGGCGCGGGGGGGTACAAGAGACCCAGTACTTC. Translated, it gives CAIRPGRGGVQETQYF.

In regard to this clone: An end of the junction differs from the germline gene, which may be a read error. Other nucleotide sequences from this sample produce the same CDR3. This CDR3 reads CARSWIPSGGASGELFF. The CDR3 coding sequence is TGTGCCCGCAGCTGGATTCCAAGCGGGGGGGCGTCCGGGGAGCTGTTTTTT. The chain joins TRBV5-5 to TRBJ2-2, with 10 positions matching TRBD2. Per the germline V gene, CDR1 is SGHKS and CDR2 is YYEKEE (reference sequence). The CDR3 covers 17 residues.

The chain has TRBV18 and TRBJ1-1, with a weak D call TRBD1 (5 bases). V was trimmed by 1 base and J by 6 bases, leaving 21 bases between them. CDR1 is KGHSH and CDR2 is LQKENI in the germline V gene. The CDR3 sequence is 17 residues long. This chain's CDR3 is CASSPQMAQGRGSEAFF. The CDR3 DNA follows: TGTGCCAGCTCACCACAAATGGCCCAGGGTCGGGGGTCTGAAGCTTTCTTT.

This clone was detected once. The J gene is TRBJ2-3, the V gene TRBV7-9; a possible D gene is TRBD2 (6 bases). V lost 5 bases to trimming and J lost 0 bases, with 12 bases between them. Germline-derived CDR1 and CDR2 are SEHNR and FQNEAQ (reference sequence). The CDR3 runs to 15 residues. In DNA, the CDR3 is TGTGCCAGCAGCCCCACGGGGGTAAGCACAGATACGCAGTATTTT. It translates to CASSPTGVSTDTQYF. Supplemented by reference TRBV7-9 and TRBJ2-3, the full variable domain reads DTGVSQNPRHKITKRGQNVTFRCDPISEHNRLYWYRQTLGQGPEFLTYFQNEAQLEKSRLLSDRFSAERPKGSFSTLEIQRTEQGDSAMYLCASSPTGVSTDTQYFGPGTRLTVL.

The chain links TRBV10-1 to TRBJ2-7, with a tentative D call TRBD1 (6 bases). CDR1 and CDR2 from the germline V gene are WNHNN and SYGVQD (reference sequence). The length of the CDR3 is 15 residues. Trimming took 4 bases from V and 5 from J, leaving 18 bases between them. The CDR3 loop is CASSGSPGAPHEQYF. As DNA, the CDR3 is TGCGCCAGCAGTGGGAGCCCAGGGGCTCCCCACGAGCAGTACTTC.

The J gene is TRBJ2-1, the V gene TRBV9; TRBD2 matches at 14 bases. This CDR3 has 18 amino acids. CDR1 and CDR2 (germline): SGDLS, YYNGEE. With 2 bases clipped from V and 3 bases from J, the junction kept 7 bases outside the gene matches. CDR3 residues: CASSVGTSGRGVYNEQFF. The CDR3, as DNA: TGTGCCAGCAGCGTCGGGACTAGCGGGAGAGGTGTCTACAATGAGCAGTTCTTC.

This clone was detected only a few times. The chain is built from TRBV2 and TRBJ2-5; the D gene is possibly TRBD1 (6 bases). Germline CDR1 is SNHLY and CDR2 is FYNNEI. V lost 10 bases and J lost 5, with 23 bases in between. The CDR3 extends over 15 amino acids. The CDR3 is CANTKNRVQGETQYF. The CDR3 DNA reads TGTGCCAATACGAAGAACAGGGTGCAGGGGGAGACCCAGTACTTC.